Below are 9 T cell receptor beta chains sequenced from a single sample in a study of blood T cell repertoires in COVID-19. Sequenced by immunoSEQ multiplex PCR; TCRdb stores in-frame clones only, minus some. The sample yields fewer than 300,000 clones, about 83% seen once. Material: peripheral blood. The receptors originated from a man aged 80 or over with acute or convalescent COVID-19.

As DNA, the CDR3 is TGTGCCAGCAGCCAAGCCCAGGGCGAGGCTTTCTTT. It codes for CASSQAQGEAFF. The rearrangement uses TRBV3-1 (or the pseudogene TRBV3-2) and TRBJ1-1, with a possible D match to TRBD1 (5 bases). CDR1 LGHDT and CDR2 YNNKEL come from the germline V gene (reference sequence). CDR3 length equals 12 residues. V lost 1 base and J lost 11, with 11 bases in between.

In DNA, the CDR3 is TGTGCCAGCAGCTTTGGTACAGGCTATGTCAACACTGAAGCTTTCTTT. Its protein is CASSFGTGYVNTEAFF. J is TRBJ1-1 and V is TRBV5-6, with D possibly TRBD1 on 5 matching bases. The CDR3 is 16 residues long. V lost 2 bases to trimming and J lost 2 bases, with 16 bases between them. Germline CDR1 reads SGHDT; CDR2 reads YYEEEE.

This chain joins TRBV30 and TRBJ2-2; 8 positions match TRBD1. CDR3 length: 18 residues. V dropped 0 bases and J dropped 7; count of bases not matched to a gene: 16. Germline values: CDR1 GTSNPN, CDR2 SVGIG (reference sequence). The CDR3 sequence is CAWSVRRQGAWRSGELFF. The DNA of the CDR3 is TGTGCCTGGAGTGTACGTCGGCAGGGGGCCTGGAGAAGCGGGGAGCTGTTTTTT.

The chain combines TRBV4-2 with TRBJ2-5, with a possible D match to TRBD1 (5 bases). Germline values: CDR1 LGHNA, CDR2 YNFKEQ. The germline V and J ends were trimmed by 3 bases and 5 bases, with 13 bases remaining between them. This CDR3 region has 14 residues. In nucleotides, the CDR3 is TGTGCCAGCAGCCAGTCCCAGGGCGAGGAGACCCAGTACTTC. As protein: CASSQSQGEETQYF.

The J gene is TRBJ1-2, the V gene TRBV3-1 (or the pseudogene TRBV3-2); D gene unclear. V was shortened by 3 bases and J by 3 bases, with 8 bases between the two germline ends. The CDR3 has 13 amino acids. CDR1 is LGHDT, CDR2 YNNKEL, per germline (reference sequence). The CDR3 region is CASSHAVDYGYTF. DNA of the CDR3: TGTGCCAGCAGCCACGCGGTCGACTATGGCTACACCTTC.

This sequence joins TRBV5-1 and TRBJ1-4; D is perhaps TRBD1 (5 bases). There are 15 residues in the CDR3. Trimming pared 7 bases from V and 4 bases from J, leaving 17 bases between. Per germline, CDR1 SGHRS and CDR2 YFSETQ. CDR3 nucleotide sequence: TGCGCCAGCTCAACAAGCGGGGCCCTTAATGAAAAACTGTTTTTT. It encodes CASSTSGALNEKLFF.

The J gene is TRBJ1-4, the V gene TRBV2; D perhaps matches TRBD1 (6 bases). The CDR3 is made up of 12 amino acids. V gave up 8 bases and J gave up 6 bases, with 10 bases separating them. CDR1 is SNHLY, CDR2 FYNNEI, per germline. CDR3 coding DNA: TGTGCCAGCTTGGGGGCGGATGAAAAACTGTTTTTT. Translation: CASLGADEKLFF.

The chain has TRBV5-1 and TRBJ1-6; possibly TRBD1 for D (5 bases). Trimming removed 4 bases at V and 4 bases at J, with 15 bases between. The CDR3 extends over 16 amino acids. The germline V gene encodes CDR1 SGHRS and CDR2 YFSETQ. CDR3 protein: CASSLGGDFYNSPLHF. The CDR3 nucleotides read TGCGCCAGCAGCCTTGGTGGGGACTTTTATAATTCACCCCTCCACTTT. Full variable domain (outside the CDR3, taken from reference TRBV5-1 and TRBJ1-6): KAGVTQTPRYLIKTRGQQVTLSCSPISGHRSVSWYQQTPGQGLQFLFEYFSETQRNKGNFPGRFSGRQFSNSRSEMNVSTLELGDSALYLCASSLGGDFYNSPLHFGNGTRLTVT.

The V call is TRBV4-1, the J call TRBJ1-6; unclear D gene. The CDR3 totals 13 residues. Germline V gene data show CDR1 as MGHRA and CDR2 as YSYEKL. The V end was cut by 4 bases, the J end by 8 bases, with 9 bases between. Here the CDR3 DNA reads TGCGCCAGCAGCCGAGACCTCTATTCACCCCTCCACTTT. Its protein product is CASSRDLYSPLHF.